This T cell receptor (beta chain) came from a study of T cells in Graves' hyperthyroidism and ophthalmopathy. Findings of the study overall: A model of 13 V-J features distinguished ophthalmopathy from stable hyperthyroidism. Blood also carried most thyroid clonotypes expanded above 0.001.

This clonotype turned up a few times. Its matching antigen is unknown. Amplified TCR beta CDR3 regions came from RNA transcripts. During a first-round RT-PCR of the TCR CDR3, the HTBI primer set was used. TCRdb called the multiplex PCR reads again in MiXCR, with one record for every CDR3 protein. There are some 340,000 distinct CDR3 sequences in the sample; around 15% occur only once, and 30% to 40% lies in the top ten. V lost 6 bases to trimming and J lost 6 bases, with 15 bases between them. Germline lookup yields CDR1 ENHRY and CDR2 SYGVKD. This CDR3 contains 15 residues. The TCR was taken from a woman in her thirties or forties with Graves' ophthalmopathy. J is TRBJ1-6 and V is TRBV10-3, with D possibly matching TRBD1 (6 bases). The sequencing sample was made of blood. The CDR3 nucleotides are TGTGCCATCAGGGAAGGGGGGACAAGTAATTCACCCCTCCACTTT. Its protein is CAIREGGTSNSPLHF.